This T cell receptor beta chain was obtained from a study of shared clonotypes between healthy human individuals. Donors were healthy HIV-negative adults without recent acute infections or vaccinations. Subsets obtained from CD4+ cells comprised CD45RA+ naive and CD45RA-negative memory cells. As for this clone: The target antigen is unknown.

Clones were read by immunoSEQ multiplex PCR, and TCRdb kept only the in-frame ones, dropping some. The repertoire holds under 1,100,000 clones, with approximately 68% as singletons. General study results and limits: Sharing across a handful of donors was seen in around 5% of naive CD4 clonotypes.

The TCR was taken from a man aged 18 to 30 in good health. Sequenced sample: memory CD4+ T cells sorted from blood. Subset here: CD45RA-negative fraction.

Written as DNA, the CDR3 is TGCGCCAGTGGACGTAGCGGGAGGGCCGAAGAGACCCAGTACTTC. Translating it yields CASGRSGRAEETQYF. V and J are TRBV5-1 and TRBJ2-5; TRBD2 matches 11 bases. The V segment lost 8 bases and the J segment 3 bases; nucleotides outside the gene matches: 9. The CDR3 contains 15 residues. Germline CDR1 SGHRS, CDR2 YFSETQ.